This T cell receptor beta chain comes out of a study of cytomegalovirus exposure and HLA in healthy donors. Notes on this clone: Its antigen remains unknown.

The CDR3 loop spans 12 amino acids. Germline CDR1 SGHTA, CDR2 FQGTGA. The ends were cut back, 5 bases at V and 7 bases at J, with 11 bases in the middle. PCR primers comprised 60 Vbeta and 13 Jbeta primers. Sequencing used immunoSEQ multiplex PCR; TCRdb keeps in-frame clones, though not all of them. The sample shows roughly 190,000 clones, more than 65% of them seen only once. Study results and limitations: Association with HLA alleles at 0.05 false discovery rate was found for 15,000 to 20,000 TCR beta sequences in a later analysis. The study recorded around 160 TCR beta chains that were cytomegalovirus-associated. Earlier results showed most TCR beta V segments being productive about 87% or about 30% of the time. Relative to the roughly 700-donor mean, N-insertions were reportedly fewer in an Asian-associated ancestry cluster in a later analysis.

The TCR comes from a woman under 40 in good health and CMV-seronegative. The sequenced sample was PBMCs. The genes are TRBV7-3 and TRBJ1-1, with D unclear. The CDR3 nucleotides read TGTGCCAGCAGCCCAGGCCGGGGTGAAGCTTTCTTT. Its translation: CASSPGRGEAFF.